This T cell receptor beta chain was profiled in a study of T-cell reconstitution after alpha-beta-depleted transplantation in children. Study-wide findings and caveats: At one year after transplant, newly produced T cells mostly accounted for T-cell counts and diversity. Some patients owed their high day-60 TCRbeta diversity to surviving recipient T cells and thymic progenitors. After transplant, at about two months, alpha-beta T cells were reportedly derived from several hundred expanded graft clones.

Trimming removed 3 bases at V and 2 bases at J, with 10 bases between. Germline V CDR1 and CDR2: SNHLY, FYNNEI. The CDR3 loop spans 14 amino acids. This clonotype was seen more than once but under ten times. Its antigen is unknown. This sample's TCRbeta library carried unique molecular identifier barcodes. One entry per CDR3 protein results from TCRdb running MiXCR on the PCR reads. The data show nearly 350,000 distinct CDR3 sequences, about 17% seen once. V is TRBV2 and J is TRBJ1-1; a weak D match, TRBD1 (6 bases). This sequence was found in a male patient between 2 and 15 years old who had a stem cell transplant for acute lymphoblastic leukemia, so the T cells may come from the graft donor. The sequenced sample was PBMCs, mostly from graft donor cells, obtained 360 days after TCRalphabeta/CD19-depleted stem cell transplant. The CDR3 nucleotides are TGTGCCAGCAGTGAGGACAGAATCAACACTGAAGCTTTCTTT. Translated, it gives CASSEDRINTEAFF.